Shown below are 4 T cell receptor beta chains from a single sample sequenced in a study of cytomegalovirus exposure and HLA in healthy donors. Vbeta (60) and Jbeta (13) primers were used in the PCR. Libraries were prepared by immunoSEQ multiplex PCR; TCRdb keeps only in-frame clonotypes and omits some of them. The sample consists of about 100,000 clones, about four fifths of them appearing once. Specimen: PBMCs. Source of these receptors: a woman between 70 and 85 years old in good health and CMV-seropositive.

The J gene is TRBJ2-6, the V gene TRBV9, with 12 bases matching TRBD2. CDR3 size: 18 residues. The V segment lost 4 bases and the J segment 0 bases; nucleotides outside the gene matches: 5. CDR1 is SGDLS and CDR2 is YYNGEE in the germline V gene. The CDR3 here is CASSPLAGGSSGANVLTF. CDR3 sequence (DNA): TGTGCCAGCAGCCCACTAGCGGGGGGAAGCTCTGGGGCCAACGTCCTGACTTTC.

The chain uses TRBV5-4 and TRBJ2-3, with 10 bases identical to TRBD1. Losses at the gene ends were 0 bases for V and 6 bases for J; bases not matched to a gene: 4. CDR1 SGHNT and CDR2 YYREEE come from the germline V gene (reference sequence). The length of the CDR3 is 15 residues. CDR3 amino acids: CASSLAGTGADTQYF. CDR3 bases: TGTGCCAGCAGCTTGGCGGGGACAGGGGCCGATACGCAGTATTTT.

The chain combines TRBV18 with TRBJ1-5; D perhaps matches TRBD1 (5 bases). The CDR3 is 16 amino acids. Looked up from germline, CDR1 is KGHSH and CDR2 is LQKENI. V was trimmed by 3 bases and J by 11 bases, leaving 23 bases between them. CDR3 coding DNA: TGTGCCAGCTCACCCAATACAGGATCAGAGCAATCAGCCCAGCATTTT. It yields the protein CASSPNTGSEQSAQHF.

The rearrangement joins TRBV11-2 to TRBJ2-7, with a weak D call TRBD1 (5 bases). Trimming pared 0 bases from V and 4 bases from J, leaving 19 bases between. This CDR3 spans 17 amino acids. The germline CDR1 and CDR2 sequences are SGHAT and FQNNGV. CDR3 in DNA: TGTGCCAGCAGCTTAGATCTTATTGGAGCAGGGATATACGAGCAGTACTTC. It codes for CASSLDLIGAGIYEQYF.